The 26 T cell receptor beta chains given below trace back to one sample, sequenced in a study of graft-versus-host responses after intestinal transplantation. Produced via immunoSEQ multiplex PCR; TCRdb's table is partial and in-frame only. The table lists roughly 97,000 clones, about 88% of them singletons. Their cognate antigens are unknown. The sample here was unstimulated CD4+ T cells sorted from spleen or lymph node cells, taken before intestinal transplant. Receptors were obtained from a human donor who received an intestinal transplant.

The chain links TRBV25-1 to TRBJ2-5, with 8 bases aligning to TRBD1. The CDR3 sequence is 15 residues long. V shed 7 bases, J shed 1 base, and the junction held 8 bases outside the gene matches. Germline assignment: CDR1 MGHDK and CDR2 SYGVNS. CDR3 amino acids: CASTPKGQAQETQYF. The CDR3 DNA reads TGTGCCAGCACTCCGAAGGGACAGGCCCAAGAGACCCAGTACTTC.

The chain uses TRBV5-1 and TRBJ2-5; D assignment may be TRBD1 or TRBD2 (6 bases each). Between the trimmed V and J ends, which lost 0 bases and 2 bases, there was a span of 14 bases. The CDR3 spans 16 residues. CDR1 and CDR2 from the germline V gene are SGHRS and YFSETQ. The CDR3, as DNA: TGCGCCAGCAGCTTGGTCGGGACGGGGGCTCAAGAGACCCAGTACTTC. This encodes CASSLVGTGAQETQYF.

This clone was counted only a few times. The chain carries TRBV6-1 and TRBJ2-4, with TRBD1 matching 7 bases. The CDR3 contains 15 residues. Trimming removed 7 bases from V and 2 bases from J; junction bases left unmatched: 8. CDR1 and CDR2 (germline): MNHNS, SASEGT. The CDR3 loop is CASTFDRAPKNIQYF. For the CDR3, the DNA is TGTGCCAGCACCTTCGACAGGGCACCCAAAAACATTCAGTACTTC.

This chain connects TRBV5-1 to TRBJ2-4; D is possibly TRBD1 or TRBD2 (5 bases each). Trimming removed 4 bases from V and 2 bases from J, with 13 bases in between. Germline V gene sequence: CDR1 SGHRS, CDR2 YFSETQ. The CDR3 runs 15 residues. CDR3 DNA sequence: TGCGCCAGCAGCGGGACCCGGGGACCCAAAAACATTCAGTACTTC. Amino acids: CASSGTRGPKNIQYF. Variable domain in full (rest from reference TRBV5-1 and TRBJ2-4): KAGVTQTPRYLIKTRGQQVTLSCSPISGHRSVSWYQQTPGQGLQFLFEYFSETQRNKGNFPGRFSGRQFSNSRSEMNVSTLELGDSALYLCASSGTRGPKNIQYFGAGTRLSVL.

The CDR3 is CASSQDSGPSTDTQYF. The CDR3 region has the DNA TGCGCCAGCAGCCAAGATAGCGGCCCCTCCACAGATACGCAGTATTTT. The rearrangement joins TRBV4-1 to TRBJ2-3; tentative D call: TRBD2 (6 bases). V was pared by 0 bases and J by 2 bases, with 12 bases between. The CDR3 has 16 residues. Germline V gene lookup returns CDR1 MGHRA and CDR2 YSYEKL.

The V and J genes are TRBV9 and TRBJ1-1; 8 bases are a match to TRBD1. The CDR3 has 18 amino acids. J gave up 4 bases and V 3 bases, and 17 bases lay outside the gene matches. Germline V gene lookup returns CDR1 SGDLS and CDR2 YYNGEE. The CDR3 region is CASSAGTGGWRLRTEAFF. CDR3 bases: TGTGCCAGCAGCGCCGGGACAGGAGGGTGGAGGTTGCGCACTGAAGCTTTCTTT.

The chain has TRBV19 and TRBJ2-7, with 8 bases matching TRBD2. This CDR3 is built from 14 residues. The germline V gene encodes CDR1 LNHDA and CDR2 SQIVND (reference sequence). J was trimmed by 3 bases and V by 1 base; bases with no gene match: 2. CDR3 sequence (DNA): TGTGCCAGTAGTATAGCGGGGGGGGACTACGAGCAGTACTTC. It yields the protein CASSIAGGDYEQYF.

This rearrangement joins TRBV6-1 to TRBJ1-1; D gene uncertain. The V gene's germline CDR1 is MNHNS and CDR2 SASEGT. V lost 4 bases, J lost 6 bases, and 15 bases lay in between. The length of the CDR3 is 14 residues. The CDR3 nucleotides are TGTGCCAGCAGTGTTGGCCTAAGGCGAGCTGAAGCTTTCTTT. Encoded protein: CASSVGLRRAEAFF.

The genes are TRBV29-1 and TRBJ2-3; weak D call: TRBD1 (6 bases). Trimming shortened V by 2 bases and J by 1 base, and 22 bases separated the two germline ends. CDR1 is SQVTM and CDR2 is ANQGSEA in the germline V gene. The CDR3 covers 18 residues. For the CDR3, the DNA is TGCAGCGTTGAAAGTGGCACAGGGTTAACGTCCCGCACAGATACGCAGTATTTT. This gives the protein CSVESGTGLTSRTDTQYF.

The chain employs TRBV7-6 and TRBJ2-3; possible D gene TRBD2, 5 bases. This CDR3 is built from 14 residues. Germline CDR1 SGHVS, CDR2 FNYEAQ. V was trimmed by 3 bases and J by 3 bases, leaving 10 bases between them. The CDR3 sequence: CASSFDPGTDTQYF. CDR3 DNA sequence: TGTGCCAGCAGCTTTGACCCGGGGACAGATACGCAGTATTTT.

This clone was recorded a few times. This chain's CDR3 is CAISEMNEQFF. As DNA, the CDR3 is TGTGCCATCAGTGAGATGAATGAGCAGTTCTTC. The chain employs TRBV10-3 and TRBJ2-1, with D unresolved. With 2 bases removed from V and 7 bases from J, the gap between germline ends came to 3 bases. The CDR3 has 11 residues. The germline CDR1 and CDR2 sequences are ENHRY and SYGVKD.

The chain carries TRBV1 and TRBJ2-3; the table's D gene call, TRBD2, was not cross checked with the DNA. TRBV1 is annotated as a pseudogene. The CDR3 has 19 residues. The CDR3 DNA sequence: TGCACCAGCAGCCAACATCCTTCGGCTAGCGGGGACAGCACAGATACGCAGTATTTT. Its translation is CTSSQHPSASGDSTDTQYF.

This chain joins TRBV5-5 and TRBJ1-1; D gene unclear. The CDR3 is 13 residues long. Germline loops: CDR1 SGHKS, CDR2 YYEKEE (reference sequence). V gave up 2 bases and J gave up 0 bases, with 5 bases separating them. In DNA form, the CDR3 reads TGTGCCAGCAGCTTTTACGTGAACACTGAAGCTTTCTTT. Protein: CASSFYVNTEAFF.

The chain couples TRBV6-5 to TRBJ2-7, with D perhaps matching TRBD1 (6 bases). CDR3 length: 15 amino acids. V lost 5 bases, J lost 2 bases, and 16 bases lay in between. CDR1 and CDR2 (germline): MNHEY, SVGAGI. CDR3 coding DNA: TGTGCCAGCAGTCTACAGGGAGTTCGGACCTACGAGCAGTACTTC. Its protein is CASSLQGVRTYEQYF.

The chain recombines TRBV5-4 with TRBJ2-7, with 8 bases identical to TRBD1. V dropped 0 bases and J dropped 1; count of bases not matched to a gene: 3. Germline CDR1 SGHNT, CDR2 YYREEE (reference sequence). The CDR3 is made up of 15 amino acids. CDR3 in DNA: TGTGCCAGCAGCTTGGACCAGGGGGCTTCCTACGAGCAGTACTTC. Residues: CASSLDQGASYEQYF.

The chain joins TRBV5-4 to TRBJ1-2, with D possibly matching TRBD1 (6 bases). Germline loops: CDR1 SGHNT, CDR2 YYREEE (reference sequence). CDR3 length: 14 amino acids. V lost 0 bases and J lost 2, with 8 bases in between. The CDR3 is CASSLARGNYGYTF. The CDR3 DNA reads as TGTGCCAGCAGCTTGGCGAGGGGGAACTATGGCTACACCTTC.

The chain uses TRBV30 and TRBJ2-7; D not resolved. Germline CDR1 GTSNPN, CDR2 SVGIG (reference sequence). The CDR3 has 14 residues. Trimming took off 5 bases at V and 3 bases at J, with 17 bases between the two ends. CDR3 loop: CAWCRRGWIYEQYF. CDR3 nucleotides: TGTGCCTGGTGCCGCCGTGGGTGGATCTACGAGCAGTACTTC.

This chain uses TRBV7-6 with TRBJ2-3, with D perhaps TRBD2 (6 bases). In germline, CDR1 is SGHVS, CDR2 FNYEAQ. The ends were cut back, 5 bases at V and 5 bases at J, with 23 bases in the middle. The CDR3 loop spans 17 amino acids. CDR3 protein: CASSARVAGRGKDTQYF. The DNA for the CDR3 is TGTGCCAGCAGCGCTCGGGTGGCGGGGCGAGGTAAAGATACGCAGTATTTT.

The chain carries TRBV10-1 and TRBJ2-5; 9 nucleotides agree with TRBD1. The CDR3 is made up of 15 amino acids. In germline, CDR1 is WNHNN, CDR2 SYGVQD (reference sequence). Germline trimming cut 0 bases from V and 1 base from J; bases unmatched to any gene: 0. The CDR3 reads CASSESGQGQETQYF. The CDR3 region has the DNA TGCGCCAGCAGTGAGTCGGGACAGGGCCAAGAGACCCAGTACTTC.

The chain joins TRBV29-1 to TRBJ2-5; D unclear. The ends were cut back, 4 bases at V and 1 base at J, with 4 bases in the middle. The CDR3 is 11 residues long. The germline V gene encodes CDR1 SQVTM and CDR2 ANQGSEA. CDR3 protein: CSVAGQETQYF. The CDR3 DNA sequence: TGCAGCGTTGCTGGCCAAGAGACCCAGTACTTC.

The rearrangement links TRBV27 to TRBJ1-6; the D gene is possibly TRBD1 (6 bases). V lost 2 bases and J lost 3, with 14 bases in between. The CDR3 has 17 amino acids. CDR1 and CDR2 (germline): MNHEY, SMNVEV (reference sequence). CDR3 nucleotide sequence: TGTGCCAGCAGTTTAGGCGCAGGGGCCCTCTATAATTCACCCCTCCACTTT. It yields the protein CASSLGAGALYNSPLHF.

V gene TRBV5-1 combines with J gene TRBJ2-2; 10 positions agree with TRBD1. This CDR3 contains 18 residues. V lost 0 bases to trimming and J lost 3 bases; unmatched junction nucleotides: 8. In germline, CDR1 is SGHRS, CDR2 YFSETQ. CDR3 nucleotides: TGCGCCAGCAGCTTGGCGATCCGGGACAGGGGTCACACCGGGGAGCTGTTTTTT. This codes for CASSLAIRDRGHTGELFF.

DNA for the CDR3: TGTGCCAGCACCCCAGTTGGGGAAGGAGGCGGCTACACCTTC. Its translation: CASTPVGEGGGYTF. The chain is built from TRBV2 and TRBJ1-2; D call uncertain. V lost 7 bases and J 8 bases, leaving 20 bases between the germline ends. Germline assignment: CDR1 SNHLY and CDR2 FYNNEI. This CDR3 spans 14 amino acids. Full variable domain (rest looked up from reference TRBV2 and TRBJ1-2): EPEVTQTPSHQVTQMGQEVILRCVPISNHLYFYWYRQILGQKVEFLVSFYNNEISEKSEIFDDQFSVERPDGSNFTLKIRSTKLEDSAMYFCASTPVGEGGGYTFGSGTRLTVV.

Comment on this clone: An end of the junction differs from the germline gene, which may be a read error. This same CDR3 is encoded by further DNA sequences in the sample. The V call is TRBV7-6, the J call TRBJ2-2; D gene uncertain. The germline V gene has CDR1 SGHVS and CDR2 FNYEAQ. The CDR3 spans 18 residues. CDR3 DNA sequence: TGCGCCAGCAGCTTAGTAGGATCCGGCGAGGTGAACACCGGGGAGCTGTTTTTT. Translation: CASSLVGSGEVNTGELFF.

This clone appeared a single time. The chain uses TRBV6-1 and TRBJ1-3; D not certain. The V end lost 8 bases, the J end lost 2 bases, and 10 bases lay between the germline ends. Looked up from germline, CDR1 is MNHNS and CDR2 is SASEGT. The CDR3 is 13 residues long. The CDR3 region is CASAERPGNTIYF. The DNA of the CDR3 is TGTGCCAGCGCCGAGCGTCCTGGAAACACCATATATTTT.

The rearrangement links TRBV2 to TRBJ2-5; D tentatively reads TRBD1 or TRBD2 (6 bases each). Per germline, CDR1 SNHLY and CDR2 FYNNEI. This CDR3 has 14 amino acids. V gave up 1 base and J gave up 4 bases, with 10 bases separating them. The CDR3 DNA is TGTGCCAGCAGTGAAGAGGGGGGCGGAGAGACCCAGTACTTC. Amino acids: CASSEEGGGETQYF.